The clone carrying this TCR beta chain appeared many times. As yet, its antigen is unknown. Authors' analysis steps: Construction of a distant-metastasis classifier for papillary thyroid cancer relied on CDR3 differences across clinicopathological groups. MiXCR was used by TCRdb to re-call the PCR reads. These V and J calls rely on TCRdb rather than the paper's analysis. The sample carries about 40,000 clones, approximately 15% recorded once. Thyroid surgery had not been preceded by any treatment in any patient. The V and J ends lost 4 bases and 1 base respectively, with 8 bases between them. Germline CDR1 reads SGHRS; CDR2 reads YFSETQ. The CDR3 has 13 amino acids. These data belong to a study of metastatic and nonmetastatic thyroid tumors. Study in general: Malignant thyroid and benign thyroid patients provided blood and tumor or nodule tissue whose repertoires were compared. Findings and caveats of the study: It was reported that TCR beta diversity was significantly higher in malignant thyroid tumors than benign nodules, in blood and tumor.

The sequence was obtained from a female donor with papillary thyroid cancer or a benign thyroid nodule (not recorded which). Some clones in this sample may be carry-over from other donors' samples. V usage is TRBV5-1 and J usage is TRBJ1-1; perhaps TRBD1 as D (5 bases). Sequencing used blood. The CDR3 nucleotides are TGCGCCAGCAGCCGGGACGGGAACACTGAAGCTTTCTTT. It specifies CASSRDGNTEAFF.